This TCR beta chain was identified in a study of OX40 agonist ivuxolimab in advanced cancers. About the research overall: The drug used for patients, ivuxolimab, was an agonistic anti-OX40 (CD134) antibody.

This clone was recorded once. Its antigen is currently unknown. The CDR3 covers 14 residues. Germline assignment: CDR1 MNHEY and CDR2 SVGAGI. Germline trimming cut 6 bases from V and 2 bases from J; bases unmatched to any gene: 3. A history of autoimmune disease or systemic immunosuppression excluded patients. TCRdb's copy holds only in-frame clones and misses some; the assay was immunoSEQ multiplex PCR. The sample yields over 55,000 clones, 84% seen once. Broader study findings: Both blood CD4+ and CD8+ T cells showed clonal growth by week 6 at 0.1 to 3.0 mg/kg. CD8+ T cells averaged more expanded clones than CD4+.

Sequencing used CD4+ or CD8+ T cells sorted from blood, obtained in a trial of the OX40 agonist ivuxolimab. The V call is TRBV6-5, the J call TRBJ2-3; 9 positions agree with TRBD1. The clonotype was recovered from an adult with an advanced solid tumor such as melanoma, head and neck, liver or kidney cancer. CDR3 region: CASRGTGPTDTQYF. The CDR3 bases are TGTGCCAGCAGGGGGACAGGGCCCACAGATACGCAGTATTTT.